These 31 T cell receptor beta chains originate from one sample sequenced in a study of shared clonotypes between healthy human individuals. Some clones are missing from TCRdb's copy, which holds only in-frame ones; the method was immunoSEQ multiplex PCR. This table has around 2.5 million clones, more than 85% appearing once. Sequenced: naive CD4+ T cells from PBMCs. Subset denoted: CD45RA+ positively selected. The receptors derive from a young man in good health. Some clones in this sample may be carry-over from other donors' samples.

This clone occurred once. V and J are TRBV5-1 and TRBJ2-1, with D unclear. The length of the CDR3 is 14 residues. CDR1 is SGHRS and CDR2 is YFSETQ in the germline V gene. The germline V and J ends were trimmed by 4 bases and 4 bases, with 12 bases remaining between them. CDR3 sequence (DNA): TGCGCCAGCAGCGGTGGCTCGATTTACAATGAGCAGTTCTTC. This gives the protein CASSGGSIYNEQFF.

The chain has TRBV2 and TRBJ1-6, with unresolved D. Germline V lookup: CDR1 SNHLY, CDR2 FYNNEI. Between the trimmed V and J ends, which lost 11 bases and 10 bases, there was a span of 18 bases. The CDR3 consists of 13 residues. The chain's CDR3 is CAVTLEGGSPLHF. The CDR3 region has the DNA TGTGCCGTTACACTGGAGGGTGGCTCACCCCTCCACTTT. Using reference TRBV2 and TRBJ1-6 for the parts outside the CDR3, the full variable domain is EPEVTQTPSHQVTQMGQEVILRCVPISNHLYFYWYRQILGQKVEFLVSFYNNEISEKSEIFDDQFSVERPDGSNFTLKIRSTKLEDSAMYFCAVTLEGGSPLHFGNGTRLTVT.

This clone was recorded only once. The V and J genes are TRBV7-8 and TRBJ2-2; 8 nucleotides match TRBD2. CDR1 is SGHVS, CDR2 FQNEAQ, per germline. The ends lost 3 bases at V and 6 bases at J; junction bases unmatched: 3. The CDR3 has 14 residues. The CDR3 nucleotides are TGTGCCAGCAGCTTCGGGAGGGCGCCCGGGGAGCTGTTTTTT. This sequence encodes CASSFGRAPGELFF.

This sequence joins TRBV9 and TRBJ2-2; no reliable D call. Germline loops: CDR1 SGDLS, CDR2 YYNGEE. Trimming removed 0 bases at V and 4 bases at J, with 10 bases between. This CDR3 has 15 residues. CDR3 loop: CASSVGAERTGELFF. In DNA form, the CDR3 reads TGTGCCAGCAGCGTAGGGGCAGAGCGCACCGGGGAGCTGTTTTTT.

V and J are TRBV11-2 and TRBJ2-5, with D tentatively TRBD1 (6 bases). Looked up from germline, CDR1 is SGHAT and CDR2 is FQNNGV. Trimming shortened V by 8 bases and J by 9 bases, and 13 bases separated the two germline ends. The CDR3 sequence is 11 residues long. CDR3 sequence (DNA): TGTGCCAGCGGGCCAGACAGGTCCCAGTACTTC. This encodes CASGPDRSQYF.

V and J are TRBV5-1 and TRBJ1-5; no definite D call. Germline assignment: CDR1 SGHRS and CDR2 YFSETQ. The length of the CDR3 is 15 residues. The V and J ends lost 2 bases and 7 bases respectively, with 16 bases between them. The CDR3, as DNA: TGCGCCAGCAGCTTCGACGGGGTATCAGGCCAGCCCCAGCATTTT. Amino acids: CASSFDGVSGQPQHF.

The gene calls are TRBV4-3 and TRBJ2-1, with TRBD2 identical over 12 bases. Per germline, CDR1 LGHNA and CDR2 YSLEER. The CDR3 runs to 19 residues. With V trimmed by 0 bases and J by 2 bases, 8 bases remained unmatched. CDR3 amino acids: CASSQELTSGRNTYNEQFF. The CDR3 DNA follows: TGCGCCAGCAGCCAAGAGTTGACTAGCGGGAGAAACACCTACAATGAGCAGTTCTTC.

Worth noting for this clone: Other DNA sequences in this sample translate to the same CDR3. This chain joins TRBV7-3 and TRBJ2-1, with TRBD1 as a possible D gene (6 bases). V was shortened by 3 bases and J by 4 bases, with 10 bases between the two germline ends. Germline V gene lookup returns CDR1 SGHTA and CDR2 FQGTGA. The CDR3 has 14 amino acids. The CDR3 DNA is TGTGCCAGCAGCTTCTCCGGGACATACAATGAGCAGTTCTTC. Translation: CASSFSGTYNEQFF.

This chain uses TRBV27 with TRBJ2-1; 12 bases align to TRBD2. CDR1 and CDR2 (germline): MNHEY, SMNVEV (reference sequence). V lost 4 bases and J lost 8; bases outside the gene matches: 3. The CDR3 has 14 amino acids. DNA for the CDR3: TGTGCCAGCAGTTGGCTAGCGGGAGGGGATGAGCAGTTCTTC. Translation: CASSWLAGGDEQFF.

The chain has TRBV11-3 and TRBJ2-5, with D unresolved. With 5 bases removed from V and 2 bases from J, the gap between germline ends came to 12 bases. The CDR3 has 14 amino acids. Germline V lookup: CDR1 SGHNT, CDR2 YENEEA. The CDR3 sequence is CASSLSLDQETQYF. The CDR3, as DNA: TGTGCCAGCAGCCTTTCCTTGGATCAAGAGACCCAGTACTTC.

The V call is TRBV6-5, the J call TRBJ2-3, with D uncertain. This CDR3 has 15 amino acids. Trimming shortened V by 0 bases and J by 5 bases, and 12 bases separated the two germline ends. Germline CDR1 and CDR2: MNHEY and SVGAGI. The CDR3 sequence is CASSYSNSARDTQYF. The CDR3 region has the DNA TGTGCCAGCAGTTACTCGAATTCCGCCAGAGATACGCAGTATTTT.

J is TRBJ2-1 and V is TRBV6-5; 7 bases line up with TRBD2. Germline lookup yields CDR1 MNHEY and CDR2 SVGAGI. The J segment lost 3 bases and the V segment lost 8 bases, leaving 7 bases of the junction unmatched. The CDR3 is made up of 14 amino acids. CDR3 bases: TGTGCCAGCGGGCGGCGGGAGAGCTACAATGAGCAGTTCTTC. Translating it yields CASGRRESYNEQFF.

The genes are TRBV7-2 and TRBJ2-1, with D tentatively TRBD1 or TRBD2 (5 bases each). Germline lookup yields CDR1 SGHTA and CDR2 FQGNSA. There are 15 residues in the CDR3. The V gene lost 4 bases and the J gene lost 4 bases, with 14 bases spanning the gap. The CDR3 DNA reads TGTGCCAGCAGCTCGGGACCTAGCACTTACAATGAGCAGTTCTTC. It translates to CASSSGPSTYNEQFF.

On this clone: Within the sample, other DNA sequences also encode this same CDR3. V usage is TRBV7-2 and J usage is TRBJ2-1; D uncertain. The CDR3 has 15 residues. Germline V gives CDR1 SGHTA, CDR2 FQGNSA. Trimming left V 3 bases short and J 0 bases short, with 9 bases between. CDR3 residues: CASSFAASSYNEQFF. CDR3 DNA sequence: TGTGCCAGCAGCTTCGCGGCAAGCTCCTACAATGAGCAGTTCTTC.

This clone occurred once. The chain uses TRBV12-5 and TRBJ2-2; 9 bases match TRBD2. Looked up from germline, CDR1 is LGHNT and CDR2 is FRNRAP. This CDR3 contains 16 residues. The trim removed 5 bases at V and 3 bases at J, leaving 7 bases unmatched. The CDR3 loop reads CASGKTSGGDTGELFF. The DNA for the CDR3 is TGTGCTAGTGGTAAGACTAGCGGAGGGGACACCGGGGAGCTGTTTTTT.

The chain recombines TRBV6-4 with TRBJ2-1; tentatively, D is TRBD2 (6 bases). Germline assignment: CDR1 MRHNA and CDR2 SNTAGT. V lost 5 bases to trimming and J lost 2 bases, with 13 bases between them. The CDR3 has 15 amino acids. This chain's CDR3 is CASSRGLTTYNEQFF. The CDR3 nucleotides read TGTGCCAGCAGTCGGGGACTGACTACCTACAATGAGCAGTTCTTC.

J is TRBJ2-3 and V is TRBV21-1. TRBV21-1 is termed a pseudogene. The CDR3 covers 18 residues. The CDR3 nucleotides read TGTGCCAGCAGCTATTCAAAACTCCGGGACCCCCAAAGATATACGCAGTATTTT. Translating gives CASSYSKLRDPQRYTQYF.

This chain uses TRBV2 with TRBJ2-1; D uncertain. CDR1 is SNHLY, CDR2 FYNNEI, per germline. CDR3 size: 13 residues. V was trimmed by 6 bases and J by 5 bases, leaving 11 bases between them. The CDR3 loop reads CASRYDTDNEQFF. CDR3 nucleotides: TGTGCCAGCAGATATGACACGGACAATGAGCAGTTCTTC.

As for this clone: Given a much more abundant clone one base away, this may be a read error. Other nucleotide sequences from this sample produce the same CDR3. V is TRBV5-1 and J is TRBJ2-1; 7 bases agree with TRBD2. V trimming: 0 bases; J trimming: 0 bases; junction bases outside the gene matches: 0. The CDR3 is made up of 15 amino acids. CDR1 and CDR2 from the germline V gene are SGHRS and YFSETQ. As DNA, the CDR3 is TGCGCCAGCAGCTTGGGCGGGGGCTCCTACAATGAGCAGTTCTTC. This translates into CASSLGGGSYNEQFF.

V gene TRBV28 combines with J gene TRBJ1-2; weak D call: TRBD1 (5 bases). V was pared by 5 bases and J by 7 bases, with 14 bases between. This CDR3 is built from 13 residues. CDR1 is MDHEN and CDR2 is SYDVKM in the germline V gene. CDR3 DNA sequence: TGTGCCAGCAGTCTCGTCCAGGGACCTGGCTACACCTTC. It encodes CASSLVQGPGYTF.

CDR3 region: CASSLIFQAQNTEAFF. The DNA for the CDR3 is TGTGCCAGCAGCTTAATATTCCAGGCACAGAACACTGAAGCTTTCTTT. This rearrangement joins TRBV7-3 to TRBJ1-1; D gene ambiguous. CDR1 and CDR2 (germline): SGHTA, FQGTGA. The CDR3 length is 16 residues. V lost 1 base and J lost 1, with 13 bases in between.

The chain is built from TRBV29-1 and TRBJ2-5; D ambiguous. This CDR3 comprises 14 residues. V lost 4 bases and J lost 1, with 13 bases in between. The V gene's germline CDR1 is SQVTM and CDR2 ANQGSEA. The CDR3 DNA reads TGCAGCGTTGGGGCAGCAAACATCCAAGAGACCCAGTACTTC. It is translated as CSVGAANIQETQYF.

For this clone: Other DNA sequences in this sample translate to the same CDR3. The chain joins TRBV9 to TRBJ2-1; D call uncertain. The germline V gene encodes CDR1 SGDLS and CDR2 YYNGEE. The V end was cut by 0 bases, the J end by 0 bases, with 7 bases between. CDR3 length: 15 residues. The CDR3 DNA reads as TGTGCCAGCAGCGTAGAGGGCGGCTCCTACAATGAGCAGTTCTTC. This gives the protein CASSVEGGSYNEQFF.

The J gene is TRBJ2-5, the V gene TRBV4-1, with a tentative D call TRBD2 (5 bases). Between the trimmed V and J ends, which lost 1 base and 8 bases, there was a span of 8 bases. Germline V gene lookup returns CDR1 MGHRA and CDR2 YSYEKL. The CDR3 covers 12 residues. CDR3 nucleotide sequence: TGCGCCAGCAGCCAAGGTGCGGGTACCCAGTACTTC. Encoded protein: CASSQGAGTQYF.

The V gene is TRBV5-8, the J gene TRBJ2-3, with D uncertain. The CDR3 covers 14 residues. Trimming stripped 0 bases from V and 4 bases from J, with 9 bases between. CDR1 is SGHTS, CDR2 YDEGEE, per germline. CDR3 nucleotide sequence: TGTGCCAGCAGCTTGGTCGCAACCCCAGATACGCAGTATTTT. It specifies CASSLVATPDTQYF.

The genes are TRBV6-6 and TRBJ1-1; TRBD1 matches at 9 bases. The germline gives CDR1 MNHNY, CDR2 SVGAGI (reference sequence). J was trimmed by 11 bases and V by 5 bases; bases with no gene match: 6. This CDR3 contains 12 residues. The CDR3 reads CASSTDRGRAFF. The CDR3 DNA is TGTGCCAGCAGTACCGACAGGGGGAGGGCTTTCTTT.

This clone has only one observation. The chain combines TRBV7-9 with TRBJ2-1; D ambiguous. V dropped 6 bases and J dropped 3 bases, with 9 bases sitting between them. Germline V gene lookup returns CDR1 SEHNR and CDR2 FQNEAQ (reference sequence). This CDR3 has 13 amino acids. The CDR3 region has the DNA TGTGCCAGCAGGCCGGGTAACTACAATGAGCAGTTCTTC. Amino acids: CASRPGNYNEQFF.

This chain links TRBV4-1 with TRBJ2-1; D may be TRBD2 (6 bases). The germline V gene encodes CDR1 MGHRA and CDR2 YSYEKL. The CDR3 runs 17 residues. V lost 1 base to trimming and J lost 2 bases, with 15 bases between them. CDR3 coding DNA: TGCGCCAGCAGCCAAGTTCAGGGAGGTCTAACCTACAATGAGCAGTTCTTC. Translating it yields CASSQVQGGLTYNEQFF.

This chain links TRBV15 with TRBJ2-7; TRBD2 matches 12 bases. The CDR3 sequence is 15 residues long. V shed 1 base, J shed 6 bases, and the junction held 4 bases outside the gene matches. The germline gives CDR1 LNHNV, CDR2 YYDKDF (reference sequence). CDR3 in DNA: TGTGCCACCAGCAGAGTACTAGCGGGAGGATTCGAGCAGTACTTC. Residues: CATSRVLAGGFEQYF.

The chain couples TRBV28 to TRBJ2-5; 9 bases fit TRBD2. The V segment lost 5 bases and the J segment 1 base; nucleotides outside the gene matches: 8. The CDR3 contains 16 residues. The germline gives CDR1 MDHEN, CDR2 SYDVKM. The CDR3: CASSPRLSGGQETQYF. The CDR3, as DNA: TGTGCCAGCAGTCCTCGACTTAGCGGGGGCCAAGAGACCCAGTACTTC.

The CDR3 sequence: CASSPGQASDTQYF. The CDR3 DNA is TGTGCCAGCAGTCCGGGACAGGCGTCAGATACGCAGTATTTT. The rearrangement links TRBV6-5 to TRBJ2-3, with 8 bases matching TRBD1. Germline lookup yields CDR1 MNHEY and CDR2 SVGAGI. Trimming cost V 5 bases and J 4 bases; bases outside gene matches: 5. The CDR3 runs 14 residues.